The 13 T cell receptor beta chains given below trace back to one sample, sequenced in a study of Tregs in tolerant kidney transplant recipients. Generated by immunoSEQ multiplex PCR, the TCRdb table keeps only in-frame clones and is missing some. Among about 66,000 clones listed, roughly 92% were seen once. The sample here was CD8+ T cells from blood, taken before the transplant. The source is a human donor who received a combined kidney and bone marrow transplant.

This chain connects TRBV15 to TRBJ1-4; a possible D gene is TRBD1 (6 bases). This CDR3 contains 14 residues. The V end lost 5 bases, the J end lost 5 bases, and 12 bases lay between the germline ends. The germline gives CDR1 LNHNV, CDR2 YYDKDF (reference sequence). The CDR3 DNA reads as TGTGCCACCAGCGGTAGGGGGTGGAATGAAAAACTGTTTTTT. It translates to CATSGRGWNEKLFF.

This chain links TRBV28 with TRBJ1-1; D ambiguous. Trimming took 5 bases from V and 0 from J, leaving 13 bases between them. The CDR3 runs to 15 residues. Germline V CDR1 and CDR2: MDHEN, SYDVKM. The CDR3 region has the DNA TGTGCCAGCAGTACCCTCCTCACTATGAACACTGAAGCTTTCTTT. Protein sequence: CASSTLLTMNTEAFF.

The chain links TRBV7-9 to TRBJ2-5, with D uncertain. The CDR3 is 14 residues long. Germline CDR1 reads SEHNR; CDR2 reads FQNEAQ (reference sequence). V shed 5 bases and J shed 3 bases, with 13 bases lying between them. This CDR3 reads CASSPPMAEETQYF. The CDR3 nucleotides read TGTGCCAGCAGCCCCCCCATGGCTGAAGAGACCCAGTACTTC.

This clone was seen a few times. The chain couples TRBV25-1 to TRBJ1-2; D is unresolved. The germline gives CDR1 MGHDK, CDR2 SYGVNS. Trimming shortened V by 0 bases and J by 3 bases, and 5 bases separated the two germline ends. CDR3 length equals 13 residues. CDR3 DNA sequence: TGTGCCAGCAGTGAATATCTCTACTATGGCTACACCTTC. Amino acid sequence: CASSEYLYYGYTF.

For this clone: This sample includes further DNA sequences coding for the same CDR3. The chain is built from TRBV28 and TRBJ1-6; D unresolved. Looked up from germline, CDR1 is MDHEN and CDR2 is SYDVKM. V was trimmed by 2 bases and J by 6 bases, leaving 17 bases between them. There are 17 residues in the CDR3. The CDR3 sequence is CASSLSPGRSFNSPLHF. The CDR3 DNA sequence: TGTGCCAGCAGTTTAAGTCCGGGTAGAAGCTTTAATTCACCCCTCCACTTT.

This clone was counted between two and nine times. CDR3 coding DNA: TGTGCCAGCACCGCAGGGGAAGTGGACACTGAAGCTTTCTTT. Amino acid sequence: CASTAGEVDTEAFF. The rearrangement links TRBV13 to TRBJ1-1, with D tentatively TRBD1 (6 bases). Germline CDR1 is PRHDT and CDR2 is FYEKMQ (reference sequence). There are 14 residues in the CDR3. Trimming cost V 7 bases and J 3 bases, with 15 bases left between them.

The chain is built from TRBV2 and TRBJ1-1, with 7 bases lining up with TRBD1. The junction had 12 bases not matched to a gene; V was cut back by 3 bases and J by 2 bases. The length of the CDR3 is 17 residues. Germline values: CDR1 SNHLY, CDR2 FYNNEI. CDR3 sequence: CASSDPQGPTINTEAFF. CDR3 nucleotide sequence: TGTGCCAGCAGTGACCCACAGGGGCCTACCATAAACACTGAAGCTTTCTTT.

This clone was counted only a few times. A read error may produce the germline difference seen at one junction end. The CDR3 protein is CSVVSVRGETIF. The DNA of the CDR3 is TGCAGCGTTGTCTCTGTCCGTGGGGAGACTATTTTT. This chain uses TRBV29-1 with TRBJ2-3, with D possibly matching TRBD2 (5 bases). The CDR3 length is 12 residues. Germline V gene data show CDR1 as SQVTM and CDR2 as ANQGSEA.

The chain combines TRBV19 with TRBJ2-3; 7 positions match TRBD2. The CDR3 has 15 residues. V was pared by 3 bases and J by 4 bases, with 7 bases of the junction left unmatched. Per germline, CDR1 LNHDA and CDR2 SQIVND (reference sequence). DNA for the CDR3: TGTGCCAGTAGTATTGGCGGAGGGAGGGCAGATACGCAGTATTTT. Protein sequence: CASSIGGGRADTQYF.

V and J are TRBV16 and TRBJ2-1; no firm D call. The ends were cut back, 0 bases at V and 8 bases at J, with 8 bases in the middle. Germline V gene data show CDR1 as KGHSY and CDR2 as FQNENV. This CDR3 has 13 residues. CDR3 bases: TGTGCCAGCAGCCAATCGACTTCGGATGAGCAGTTCTTC. It translates to CASSQSTSDEQFF.

This clone was seen a few times. The V gene is TRBV5-1, the J gene TRBJ1-6, with 8 bases fitting TRBD1. The CDR3 spans 15 residues. Germline-derived CDR1 and CDR2 are SGHRS and YFSETQ. Losses at the gene ends were 6 bases for V and 9 bases for J; bases not matched to a gene: 11. The CDR3 loop is CASKSSGTGASPLHF. CDR3 sequence (DNA): TGCGCCAGCAAAAGTTCGGGGACAGGAGCTTCACCCCTCCACTTT.

The CDR3 DNA sequence: TGTGCCAGCAGCCCAGAGGGGACTAGTAGCGATGAGCAGTTCTTC. It is translated as CASSPEGTSSDEQFF. The genes are TRBV9 and TRBJ2-1; 8 nucleotides agree with TRBD2. After removal of 4 bases from V and 8 bases from J, the junction contained 11 bases not matched to a gene. Germline CDR1 is SGDLS and CDR2 is YYNGEE. There are 15 residues in the CDR3.

The chain joins TRBV9 to TRBJ2-2; 7 positions match TRBD1. V dropped 0 bases and J dropped 3; count of bases not matched to a gene: 8. Germline loops: CDR1 SGDLS, CDR2 YYNGEE. CDR3 length: 17 residues. CDR3 region: CASSVARGQGYTGELFF. CDR3 sequence (DNA): TGTGCCAGCAGCGTAGCGAGGGGGCAAGGGTACACCGGGGAGCTGTTTTTT.